These 30 T cell receptor beta chains originate from one sample sequenced in a study of blood T cell repertoires in COVID-19. Clones were read by immunoSEQ multiplex PCR, and TCRdb kept only the in-frame ones, dropping some. The profile shows approximately 47,000 clones, 85% to 90% of them singletons. Sequencing was done on a sample of peripheral blood. These receptors all come from a woman aged 55-69 years with acute or convalescent COVID-19.

V gene TRBV4-3 combines with J gene TRBJ2-1, with 7 positions matching TRBD1. Losses at the gene ends were 0 bases for V and 2 bases for J; bases not matched to a gene: 1. The CDR3 is made up of 15 amino acids. CDR1 and CDR2 from the germline V gene are LGHNA and YSLEER. The CDR3 DNA reads as TGCGCCAGCAGCCAAGATCAGGGGGCCTACAATGAGCAGTTCTTC. Translating it yields CASSQDQGAYNEQFF.

This rearrangement joins TRBV10-1 to TRBJ1-2; 8 nucleotides agree with TRBD1. Germline CDR1 reads WNHNN; CDR2 reads SYGVQD (reference sequence). The CDR3 extends over 17 amino acids. Unmatched junction bases numbered 10, after V lost 0 bases and J lost 4 bases. The CDR3 DNA reads as TGCGCCAGCAGTGAGTCTTGCAGGACAGGGTGGACCTATGGCTACACCTTC. Its translation is CASSESCRTGWTYGYTF.

The V and J genes are TRBV11-1 and TRBJ2-5; D is uncertain. The CDR3 sequence is 16 residues long. Germline-derived CDR1 and CDR2 are SGHAT and FQDESV (reference sequence). V was shortened by 1 base and J by 0 bases, with 12 bases between the two germline ends. The CDR3 DNA sequence: TGTGCCAGCAGCTTAGTCTACTCGATAGACCAAGAGACCCAGTACTTC. It codes for CASSLVYSIDQETQYF.

The V gene is TRBV9, the J gene TRBJ2-3, with TRBD2 identical over 7 bases. Germline V gene data show CDR1 as SGDLS and CDR2 as YYNGEE. V trimming: 2 bases; J trimming: 3 bases; junction bases outside the gene matches: 6. The CDR3 contains 15 residues. This CDR3 reads CASSVPAGATDTQYF. Here the CDR3 DNA reads TGTGCCAGCAGCGTTCCTGCGGGAGCTACAGATACGCAGTATTTT.

The genes are TRBV7-9 and TRBJ1-1, with 9 bases matching TRBD1. The V gene end was trimmed by 5 bases and the J gene end by 5 bases; junction bases not matched to a gene: 3. The CDR3 spans 13 residues. CDR1 SEHNR and CDR2 FQNEAQ come from the germline V gene (reference sequence). The CDR3 nucleotides are TGTGCCAGCAGCGAACAGGGGGCTACTGAAGCTTTCTTT. Translated: CASSEQGATEAFF.

This clone appeared once. The V and J genes are TRBV3-1 (or the pseudogene TRBV3-2) and TRBJ2-5; D gene uncertain. This CDR3 contains 15 residues. Germline lookup yields CDR1 LGHDT and CDR2 YNNKEL (reference sequence). V lost 4 bases, J lost 2 bases, and 14 bases lay in between. This CDR3 reads CASSLRGQLQETQYF. DNA of the CDR3: TGTGCCAGCAGCCTCAGAGGCCAGTTGCAAGAGACCCAGTACTTC.

V gene TRBV6-6 combines with J gene TRBJ2-3; weak D call: TRBD1 (5 bases). The CDR3 is 14 amino acids. Germline loops: CDR1 MNHNY, CDR2 SVGAGI (reference sequence). Deletions cut 5 bases from V and 3 bases from J, with 12 bases between. CDR3: CASSRSTVTDTQYF. The DNA of the CDR3 is TGTGCCAGCAGTCGATCGACAGTTACAGATACGCAGTATTTT.

This clone was detected only once. The chain uses TRBV2 and TRBJ2-1, with 11 positions matching TRBD2. The CDR3 is made up of 14 amino acids. Germline V gives CDR1 SNHLY, CDR2 FYNNEI. Trimming cost V 4 bases and J 7 bases; bases outside gene matches: 3. The CDR3 DNA reads as TGTGCCAGCAGTGGACTAGCGGGGAGGAATGAGCAGTTCTTC. As protein: CASSGLAGRNEQFF. The entire variable domain, with the rest obtained from reference TRBV2 and TRBJ2-1, is as follows: EPEVTQTPSHQVTQMGQEVILRCVPISNHLYFYWYRQILGQKVEFLVSFYNNEISEKSEIFDDQFSVERPDGSNFTLKIRSTKLEDSAMYFCASSGLAGRNEQFFGPGTRLTVL.

This clone showed up just a few times. The chain is built from TRBV18 and TRBJ1-1; a possible D gene is TRBD1 (5 bases). The CDR3 covers 13 residues. Germline-derived CDR1 and CDR2 are KGHSH and LQKENI. Trimming pared 1 base from V and 8 bases from J, leaving 11 bases between. Written as DNA, the CDR3 is TGTGCCAGCTCACCACAGGGGAATGCGGAAGCTTTCTTT. Its protein product is CASSPQGNAEAFF.

The J gene is TRBJ2-1, the V gene TRBV11-2; D is perhaps TRBD2 (6 bases). The CDR3 contains 12 residues. Trimming removed 5 bases at V and 9 bases at J, with 11 bases between. Germline values: CDR1 SGHAT, CDR2 FQNNGV. For the CDR3, the DNA is TGTGCCAGCAGCGGGACTCAATTTGAGCAGTTCTTC. This translates into CASSGTQFEQFF.

The chain uses TRBV5-4 and TRBJ2-6; 9 bases map to TRBD1. The CDR3 length is 16 residues. Germline CDR1 and CDR2: SGHNT and YYREEE (reference sequence). J was trimmed by 4 bases and V by 4 bases; bases with no gene match: 6. The CDR3 nucleotides are TGTGCCAGCAGCGGCCGGGACAGGGCCGGGGCCAACGTCCTGACTTTC. This translates into CASSGRDRAGANVLTF.

The chain combines TRBV7-8 with TRBJ2-1; maybe TRBD1 (6 bases). Per the germline V gene, CDR1 is SGHVS and CDR2 is FQNEAQ. This CDR3 is built from 14 residues. V shed 3 bases and J shed 6 bases, with 12 bases lying between them. The CDR3 here is CASSFYTGFNEQFF. In DNA form, the CDR3 reads TGTGCCAGCAGCTTCTACACAGGGTTCAATGAGCAGTTCTTC.

This clone was detected only once. CDR3 protein: CASSLSREQETQYF. In DNA, the CDR3 is TGTGCCAGCAGCCTCTCACGGGAACAAGAGACCCAGTACTTC. The chain joins TRBV3-1 (or the pseudogene TRBV3-2) to TRBJ2-5; weak D call: TRBD2 (5 bases). CDR1 is LGHDT, CDR2 YNNKEL, per germline (reference sequence). V was clipped by 4 bases and J by 2 bases, with 11 bases between them. The CDR3 runs 14 residues.

The chain employs TRBV19 and TRBJ2-3; 9 bases line up with TRBD2. The CDR3 totals 16 residues. Germline V gene lookup returns CDR1 LNHDA and CDR2 SQIVND (reference sequence). The V and J ends lost 7 bases and 1 base, in that order; junction bases with no gene match: 9. This CDR3 is CASTGSRTSGTDTQYF. The CDR3 DNA is TGTGCCAGTACCGGAAGCAGGACTAGCGGCACAGATACGCAGTATTTT.

This chain links TRBV29-1 with TRBJ2-2; D ambiguous. The V gene lost 8 bases and the J gene lost 2 bases, with 15 bases spanning the gap. CDR1 and CDR2 (germline): SQVTM, ANQGSEA. The CDR3 is made up of 14 amino acids. The CDR3 sequence: CSIRLSLNTGELFF. The CDR3 DNA follows: TGCAGCATTCGGTTATCCTTAAACACCGGGGAGCTGTTTTTT.

The rearrangement joins TRBV7-3 to TRBJ1-2, with TRBD1 matching 8 bases. J lost 7 bases, V lost 5 bases, and 9 bases had no gene match. The CDR3 sequence is 14 residues long. CDR1 is SGHTA, CDR2 FQGTGA, per germline. The CDR3 spells CASSPNRGSFGYTF. DNA for the CDR3: TGTGCCAGCAGCCCAAACAGGGGGTCCTTTGGCTACACCTTC.

This chain joins TRBV29-1 and TRBJ1-1; TRBD1 matches at 7 bases. Per germline, CDR1 SQVTM and CDR2 ANQGSEA. After removal of 7 bases from V and 5 bases from J, the junction contained 7 bases not matched to a gene. The length of the CDR3 is 12 residues. This CDR3 is CSARTGGTEAFF. The CDR3 DNA is TGCAGCGCCCGGACAGGTGGAACTGAAGCTTTCTTT.

The chain links TRBV7-3 to TRBJ2-7, with 14 bases that match TRBD2. The CDR3 loop spans 21 amino acids. Germline-derived CDR1 and CDR2 are SGHTA and FQGTGA. The trim removed 2 bases at V and 3 bases at J, leaving 18 bases unmatched. The CDR3 DNA is TGTGCCAGCAGCTTATCCCCCGGACTAGCGGGAGGACCAGCAGGCGACTACGAGCAGTACTTC. Encoded protein: CASSLSPGLAGGPAGDYEQYF.

The chain recombines TRBV19 with TRBJ2-7; the match to TRBD1 covers 8 bases. J was trimmed by 5 bases and V by 8 bases; bases with no gene match: 8. The CDR3 covers 13 residues. Germline V CDR1 and CDR2: LNHDA, SQIVND (reference sequence). The CDR3 here is CASAGTGGHEQYF. Here the CDR3 DNA reads TGTGCCAGTGCCGGGACAGGTGGTCACGAGCAGTACTTC. The full variable domain, in which reference TRBV19 and TRBJ2-7 provide the parts outside the CDR3, is DGGITQSPKYLFRKEGQNVTLSCEQNLNHDAMYWYRQDPGQGLRLIYYSQIVNDFQKGDIAEGYSVSREKKESFPLTVTSAQKNPTAFYLCASAGTGGHEQYFGPGTRLTVT.

The rearrangement uses TRBV19 and TRBJ1-4; D uncertain. The CDR3 extends over 14 amino acids. Trimming pared 3 bases from V and 7 bases from J, leaving 12 bases between. From germline, CDR1 is LNHDA and CDR2 SQIVND (reference sequence). The CDR3 spells CASSMGPRSEKLFF. CDR3 DNA sequence: TGTGCCAGTAGTATGGGCCCCCGATCTGAAAAACTGTTTTTT.

The chain combines TRBV2 with TRBJ1-5; 9 bases are shared with TRBD1. The CDR3 has 14 amino acids. The germline V gene has CDR1 SNHLY and CDR2 FYNNEI. The V gene end was trimmed by 7 bases and the J gene end by 4 bases; junction bases not matched to a gene: 5. The CDR3 bases are TGTGCCAGCAATAAGGACAGGGGTAATCAGCCCCAGCATTTT. Residues: CASNKDRGNQPQHF. The whole variable domain, filled in from reference TRBV2 and TRBJ1-5, reads EPEVTQTPSHQVTQMGQEVILRCVPISNHLYFYWYRQILGQKVEFLVSFYNNEISEKSEIFDDQFSVERPDGSNFTLKIRSTKLEDSAMYFCASNKDRGNQPQHFGDGTRLSIL.

This rearrangement joins TRBV29-1 to TRBJ2-1; TRBD1 agrees at 8 bases. This CDR3 contains 14 residues. Looked up from germline, CDR1 is SQVTM and CDR2 is ANQGSEA. The V segment lost 4 bases and the J segment 1 base; nucleotides outside the gene matches: 3. CDR3 sequence (DNA): TGCAGCGTTGCAGGGGGCGCGTCCTACAATGAGCAGTTCTTC. Translating it yields CSVAGGASYNEQFF.

This rearrangement joins TRBV6-2 or TRBV6-3 to TRBJ1-2, with D tentatively TRBD1 (5 bases). Trimming removed 5 bases at V and 8 bases at J, with 21 bases between. The CDR3 length is 15 residues. The germline gives CDR1 MNHEY, CDR2 SVGEGT. CDR3 nucleotides: TGTGCCAGCAGTCGATCGGCAGGGTTAACGGCCGGCTACACCTTC. Translating gives CASSRSAGLTAGYTF.

This rearrangement joins TRBV2 to TRBJ1-3, with 7 bases identical to TRBD1. V shed 8 bases, J shed 0 bases, and the junction held 4 bases outside the gene matches. CDR1 and CDR2 from the germline V gene are SNHLY and FYNNEI. The CDR3 contains 14 residues. The CDR3 here is CASVQGISGNTIYF. CDR3 DNA sequence: TGTGCCAGCGTACAGGGGATCTCTGGAAACACCATATATTTT.

This clone was counted a single time. V is TRBV23-1 and J is TRBJ1-2; D might be TRBD1 (5 bases). TRBV23-1 is treated as an ORF (open reading frame) with a function not yet certain. This CDR3 comprises 14 residues. V lost 4 bases, J lost 1 base, and 10 bases lay in between. DNA for the CDR3: TGCGCCAGCAGTCGCACACAGGTTAACTATGGCTACACCTTC. It yields the protein CASSRTQVNYGYTF.

This rearrangement joins TRBV27 to TRBJ1-1; D remains unclear. The ends were cut back, 7 bases at V and 3 bases at J, with 12 bases in the middle. The CDR3 contains 13 residues. Germline CDR1 is MNHEY and CDR2 is SMNVEV (reference sequence). The CDR3 DNA reads TGTGCCAGCAAACGTCGGGAGGACACTGAAGCTTTCTTT. Protein product: CASKRREDTEAFF.

The rearrangement links TRBV7-9 to TRBJ1-2, with a weak D call TRBD1 (6 bases). CDR3 size: 17 residues. CDR1 SEHNR and CDR2 FQNEAQ come from the germline V gene (reference sequence). V was trimmed by 2 bases and J by 1 base, leaving 17 bases between them. The CDR3 nucleotides read TGTGCCAGCAGCTTAACACTTGGACAGTCTTTTAACTATGGCTACACCTTC. It encodes CASSLTLGQSFNYGYTF.

The chain has TRBV9 and TRBJ1-1; D is undetermined. Trimming removed 0 bases from V and 5 bases from J, with 8 bases in between. This CDR3 contains 13 residues. CDR1 is SGDLS and CDR2 is YYNGEE in the germline V gene. CDR3 DNA: TGTGCCAGCAGCGTAGGAGGTAAGACTGAAGCTTTCTTT. Its translation: CASSVGGKTEAFF. Full variable domain (rest looked up from reference TRBV9 and TRBJ1-1): DSGVTQTPKHLITATGQRVTLRCSPRSGDLSVYWYQQSLDQGLQFLIQYYNGEERAKGNILERFSAQQFPDLHSELNLSSLELGDSALYFCASSVGGKTEAFFGQGTRLTVV.

V is TRBV6-5 and J is TRBJ2-2, with 7 bases lining up with TRBD2. Per germline, CDR1 MNHEY and CDR2 SVGAGI. The ends lost 11 bases at V and 0 bases at J; junction bases unmatched: 9. The CDR3 runs to 15 residues. The CDR3 loop reads CAVWRGKPNTGELFF. The CDR3 coding sequence is TGTGCCGTTTGGCGGGGGAAGCCGAACACCGGGGAGCTGTTTTTT.

V is TRBV11-2 and J is TRBJ2-3; D remains unclear. Between the trimmed V and J ends, which lost 3 bases and 3 bases, there was a span of 10 bases. The germline CDR1 and CDR2 sequences are SGHAT and FQNNGV. The CDR3 has 14 amino acids. CDR3 amino acids: CASSFSWQTDTQYF. CDR3 in DNA: TGTGCCAGCAGCTTTTCTTGGCAGACAGATACGCAGTATTTT.